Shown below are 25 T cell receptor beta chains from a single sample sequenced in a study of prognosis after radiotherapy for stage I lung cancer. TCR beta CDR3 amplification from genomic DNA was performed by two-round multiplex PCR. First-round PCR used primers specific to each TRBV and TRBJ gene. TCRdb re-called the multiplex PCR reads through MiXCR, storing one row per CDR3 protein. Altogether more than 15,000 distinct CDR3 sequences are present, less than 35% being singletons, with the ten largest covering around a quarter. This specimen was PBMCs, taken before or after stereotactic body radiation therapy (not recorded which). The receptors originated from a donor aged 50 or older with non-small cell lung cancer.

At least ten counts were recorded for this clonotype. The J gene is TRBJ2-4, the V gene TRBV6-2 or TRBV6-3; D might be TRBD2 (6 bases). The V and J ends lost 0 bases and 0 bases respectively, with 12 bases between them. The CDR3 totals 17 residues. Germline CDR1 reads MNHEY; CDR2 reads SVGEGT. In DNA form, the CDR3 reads TGTGCCAGCAGTTACTCTGGAGGGGAGGTAGCCAAAAACATTCAGTACTTC. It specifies CASSYSGGEVAKNIQYF.

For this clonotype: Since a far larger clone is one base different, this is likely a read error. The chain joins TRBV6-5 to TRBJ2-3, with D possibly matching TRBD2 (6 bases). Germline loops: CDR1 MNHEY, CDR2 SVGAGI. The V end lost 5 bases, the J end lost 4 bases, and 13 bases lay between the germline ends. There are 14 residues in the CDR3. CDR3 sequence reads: CASSHEWEADTQYF. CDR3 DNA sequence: TGTGCCAGCAGTCACGAGTGGGAGGCAGATACGCAGTATTTT.

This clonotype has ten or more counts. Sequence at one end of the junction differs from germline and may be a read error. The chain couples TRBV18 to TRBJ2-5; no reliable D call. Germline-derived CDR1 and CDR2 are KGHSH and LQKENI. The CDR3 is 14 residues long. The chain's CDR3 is CASSLSNSQEIQYF. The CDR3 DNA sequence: TGTGCCAGCTCACTTAGTAACAGTCAAGAGATCCAGTACTTC.

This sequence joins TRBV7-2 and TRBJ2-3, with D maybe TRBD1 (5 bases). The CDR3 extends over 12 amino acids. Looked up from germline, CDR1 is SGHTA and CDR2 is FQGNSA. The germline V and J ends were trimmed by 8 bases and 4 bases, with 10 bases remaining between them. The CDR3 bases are TGTGCCAGCTTATTGGGGCCAGATACGCAGTATTTT. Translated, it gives CASLLGPDTQYF.

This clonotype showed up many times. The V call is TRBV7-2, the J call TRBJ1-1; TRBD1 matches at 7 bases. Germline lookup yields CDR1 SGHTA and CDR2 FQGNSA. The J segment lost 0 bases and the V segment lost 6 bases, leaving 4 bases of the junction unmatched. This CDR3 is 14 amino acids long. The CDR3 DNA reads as TGTGCCAGCAGTCCTCAGGGGGTGAACACTGAAGCTTTCTTT. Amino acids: CASSPQGVNTEAFF. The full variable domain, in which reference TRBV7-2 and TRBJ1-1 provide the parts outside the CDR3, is GAGVSQSPSNKVTEKGKDVELRCDPISGHTALYWYRQSLGQGLEFLIYFQGNSAPDKSGLPSDRFSAERTGGSVSTLTIQRTQQEDSAVYLCASSPQGVNTEAFFGQGTRLTVV.

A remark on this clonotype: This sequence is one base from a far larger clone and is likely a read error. The CDR3, as DNA: TGTGCCAGGCTCGGGCCCGTATATACGCAGTATTTT. Encoded protein: CARLGPVYTQYF. This chain links TRBV12-3 or TRBV12-4 with TRBJ2-3; D not certain. The CDR3 consists of 12 residues. Trimming stripped 9 bases from V and 7 bases from J, with 14 bases between.

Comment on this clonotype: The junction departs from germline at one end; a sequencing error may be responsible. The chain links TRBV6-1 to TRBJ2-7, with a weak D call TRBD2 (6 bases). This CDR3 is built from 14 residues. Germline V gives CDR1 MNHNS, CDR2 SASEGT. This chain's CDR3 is CDSSGTGGSGEQYF. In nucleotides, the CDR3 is TGTGACAGCAGTGGGACTGGAGGGAGTGGCGAGCAGTACTTC.

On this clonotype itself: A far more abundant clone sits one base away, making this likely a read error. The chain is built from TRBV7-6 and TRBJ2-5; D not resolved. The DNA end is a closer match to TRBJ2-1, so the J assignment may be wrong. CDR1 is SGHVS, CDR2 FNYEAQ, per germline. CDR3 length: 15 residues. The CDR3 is CASSTAYLSCNEQFF. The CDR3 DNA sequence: TGTGCCAGCAGCACGGCCTACCTCTCCTGCAATGAGCAGTTCTTC.

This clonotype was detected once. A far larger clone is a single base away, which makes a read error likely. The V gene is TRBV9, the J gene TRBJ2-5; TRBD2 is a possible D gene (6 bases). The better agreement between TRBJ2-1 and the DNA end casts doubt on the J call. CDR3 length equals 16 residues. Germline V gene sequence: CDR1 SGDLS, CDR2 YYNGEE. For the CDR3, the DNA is TGTGCCAGCAGCACCCTCGTGGTAGCGGTCCGGGATGAGCAGTTCTTC. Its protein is CASSTLVVAVRDEQFF.

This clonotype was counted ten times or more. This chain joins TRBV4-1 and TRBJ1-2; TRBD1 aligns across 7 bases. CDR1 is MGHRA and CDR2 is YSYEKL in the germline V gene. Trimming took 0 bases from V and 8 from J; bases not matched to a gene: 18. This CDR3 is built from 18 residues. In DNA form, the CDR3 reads TGCGCCAGCAGCCAAGATTATTTTAGGGACAGTACCTCTATGGGCTACACCTTC. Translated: CASSQDYFRDSTSMGYTF.

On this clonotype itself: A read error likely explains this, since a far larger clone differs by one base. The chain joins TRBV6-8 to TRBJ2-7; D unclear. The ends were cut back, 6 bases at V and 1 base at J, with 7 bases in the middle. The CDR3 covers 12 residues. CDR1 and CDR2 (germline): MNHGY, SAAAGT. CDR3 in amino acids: CASRGMSYEQYF. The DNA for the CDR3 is TGTGCCAGCAGAGGGATGTCCTACGAGCAGTACTTC.

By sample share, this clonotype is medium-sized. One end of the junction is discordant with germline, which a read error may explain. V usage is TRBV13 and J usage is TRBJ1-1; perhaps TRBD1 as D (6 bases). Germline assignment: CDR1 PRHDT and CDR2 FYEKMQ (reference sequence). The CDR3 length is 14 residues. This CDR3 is CASRGLGENTEAFF. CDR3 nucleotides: TGTGCTAGCAGGGGTTTAGGGGAGAACACTGAAGCTTTCTTT.

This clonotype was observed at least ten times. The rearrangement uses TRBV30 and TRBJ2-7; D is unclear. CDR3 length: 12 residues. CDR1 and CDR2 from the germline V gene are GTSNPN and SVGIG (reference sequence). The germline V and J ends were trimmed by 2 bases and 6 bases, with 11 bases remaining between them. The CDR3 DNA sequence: TGTGCCTGGAGTCCCCGATCGCTCGAGCAGTACTTC. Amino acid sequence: CAWSPRSLEQYF.

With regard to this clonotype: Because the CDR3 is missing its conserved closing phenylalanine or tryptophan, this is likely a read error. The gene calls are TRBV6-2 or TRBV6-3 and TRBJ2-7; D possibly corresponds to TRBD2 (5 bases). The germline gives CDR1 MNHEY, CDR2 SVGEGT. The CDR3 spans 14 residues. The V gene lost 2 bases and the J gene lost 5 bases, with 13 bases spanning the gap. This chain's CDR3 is CASSYKSVGNEQYL. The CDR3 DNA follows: TGTGCCAGCAGTTACAAGTCGGTCGGGAACGAGCAGTACCTC.

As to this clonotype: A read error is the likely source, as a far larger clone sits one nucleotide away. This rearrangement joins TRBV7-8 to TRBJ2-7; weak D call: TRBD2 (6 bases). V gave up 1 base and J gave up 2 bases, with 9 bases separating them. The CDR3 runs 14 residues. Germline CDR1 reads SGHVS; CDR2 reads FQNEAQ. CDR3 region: CASSLERVTYEQYF. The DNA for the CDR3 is TGTGCCAGCAGCTTAGAGCGGGTCACCTACGAGCAGTACTTC.

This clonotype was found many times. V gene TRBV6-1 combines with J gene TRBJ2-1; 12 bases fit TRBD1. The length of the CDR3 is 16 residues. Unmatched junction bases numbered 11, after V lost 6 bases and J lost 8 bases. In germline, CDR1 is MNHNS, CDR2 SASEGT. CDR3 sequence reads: CASRSWGTGGLDEQFF. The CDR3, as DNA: TGTGCCAGCAGATCTTGGGGGACAGGGGGCTTAGATGAGCAGTTCTTC.

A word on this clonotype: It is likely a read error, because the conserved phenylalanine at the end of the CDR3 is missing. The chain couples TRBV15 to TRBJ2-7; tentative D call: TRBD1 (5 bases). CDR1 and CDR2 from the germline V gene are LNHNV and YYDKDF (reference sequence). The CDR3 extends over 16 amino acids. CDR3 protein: CDTSRDPTVTQDEQYL. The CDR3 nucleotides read TGTGACACCAGCAGAGATCCGACAGTTACCCAGGACGAGCAGTACTTA.

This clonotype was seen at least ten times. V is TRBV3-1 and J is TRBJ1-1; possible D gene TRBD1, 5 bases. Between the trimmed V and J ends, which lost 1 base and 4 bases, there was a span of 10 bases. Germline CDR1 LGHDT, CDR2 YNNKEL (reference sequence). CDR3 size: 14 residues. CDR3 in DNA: TGTGCCAGCAGCCAAGTGGGTGGGGCCACTGAAGCTTTCTTT. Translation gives CASSQVGGATEAFF. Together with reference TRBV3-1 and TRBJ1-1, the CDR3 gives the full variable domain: DTAVSQTPKYLVTQMGNDKSIKCEQNLGHDTMYWYKQDSKKFLKIMFSYNNKELIINETVPNRFSPKSPDKAHLNLHINSLELGDSAVYFCASSQVGGATEAFFGQGTRLTVV.

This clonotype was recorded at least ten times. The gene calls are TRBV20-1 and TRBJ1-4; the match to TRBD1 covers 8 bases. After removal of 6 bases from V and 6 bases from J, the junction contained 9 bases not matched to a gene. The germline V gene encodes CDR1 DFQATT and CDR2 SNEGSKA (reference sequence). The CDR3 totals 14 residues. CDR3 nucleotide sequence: TGCAGTGCGAAACCGCAGGGGGCATATGAAAAACTGTTTTTT. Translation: CSAKPQGAYEKLFF.

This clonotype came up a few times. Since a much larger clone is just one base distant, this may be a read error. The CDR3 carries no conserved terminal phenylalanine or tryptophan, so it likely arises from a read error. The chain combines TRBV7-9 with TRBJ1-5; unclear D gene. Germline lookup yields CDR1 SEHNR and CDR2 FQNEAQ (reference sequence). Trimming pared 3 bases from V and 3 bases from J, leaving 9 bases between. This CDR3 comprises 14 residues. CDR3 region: CASSFGSLNQPQHS. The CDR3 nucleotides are TGTGCCAGCAGCTTCGGCAGCCTCAATCAGCCCCAGCATTCT.

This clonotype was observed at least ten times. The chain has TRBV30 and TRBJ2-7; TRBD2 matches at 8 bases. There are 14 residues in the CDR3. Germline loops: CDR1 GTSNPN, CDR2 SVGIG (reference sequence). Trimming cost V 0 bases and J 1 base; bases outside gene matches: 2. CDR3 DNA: TGTGCCTGGAGTGTGGGGACTAGTTCCTACGAGCAGTACTTC. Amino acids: CAWSVGTSSYEQYF.

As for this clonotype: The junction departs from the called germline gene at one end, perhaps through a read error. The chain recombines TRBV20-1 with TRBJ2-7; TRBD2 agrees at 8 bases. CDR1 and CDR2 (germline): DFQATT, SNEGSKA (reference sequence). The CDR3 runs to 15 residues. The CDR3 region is CSARGIAGRGYKQYF. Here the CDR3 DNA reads TGCAGTGCTAGAGGTATAGCGGGGCGAGGCTACAAGCAGTACTTT.

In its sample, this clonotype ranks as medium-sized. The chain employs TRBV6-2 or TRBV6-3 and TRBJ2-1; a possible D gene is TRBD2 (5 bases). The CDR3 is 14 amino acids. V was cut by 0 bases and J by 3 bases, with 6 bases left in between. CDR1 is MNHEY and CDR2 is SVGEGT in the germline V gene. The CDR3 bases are TGTGCCAGCAGTTACTCGAGGGTCTACAATGAGCAGTTCTTC. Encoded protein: CASSYSRVYNEQFF.

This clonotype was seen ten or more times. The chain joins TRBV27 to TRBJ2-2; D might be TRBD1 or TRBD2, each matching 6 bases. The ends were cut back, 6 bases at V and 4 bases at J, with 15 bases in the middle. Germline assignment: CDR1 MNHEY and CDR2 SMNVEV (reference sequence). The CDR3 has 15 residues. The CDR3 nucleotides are TGTGCCAGCAGGGGTCGGGGGCGGATCACCGGGGAGCTGTTTTTT. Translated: CASRGRGRITGELFF.

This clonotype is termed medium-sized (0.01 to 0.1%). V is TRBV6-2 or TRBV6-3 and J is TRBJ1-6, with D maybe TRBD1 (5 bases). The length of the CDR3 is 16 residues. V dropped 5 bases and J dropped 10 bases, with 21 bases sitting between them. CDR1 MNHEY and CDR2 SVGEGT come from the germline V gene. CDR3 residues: CASSDTLTGRGSPLHF. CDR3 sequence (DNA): TGTGCCAGCAGTGATACGTTAACGGGGCGTGGGTCACCCCTCCACTTT.